This T cell receptor beta chain was sequenced during a study of cytomegalovirus exposure and HLA in healthy donors. This CDR3 region has 14 residues. The V gene end was trimmed by 1 base and the J gene end by 5 bases; junction bases not matched to a gene: 1. Germline V gene data show CDR1 as KGHSH and CDR2 as LQKENI. Participants comprised healthy donors of bone marrow. Study-wide points: In a later analysis, at a false discovery rate of 0.05, 15,000 to 20,000 TCR beta sequences matched HLA alleles. In a later analysis, V- and J-gene trimming of beta chains associated with a DCLRE1C missense variant, replicated independently. Prior analysis indicated that the majority of TCR beta V segments exhibited productivity approximately 87% or approximately 30% of the time.

The PCR was carried out with 60 Vbeta primers and 13 Jbeta primers. The table came from immunoSEQ multiplex PCR; TCRdb's copy has only in-frame clones and leaves some out. The sample has 160,000 or so clones, over 75% seen once. Regarding this clone: Antigen: not known.

The sequence derives from a woman between 45 and 65 years old in good health and CMV-seronegative. Sequenced: PBMCs. This chain connects TRBV18 to TRBJ2-7; TRBD1 matches 11 bases. As DNA, the CDR3 is TGTGCCAGCTCACCACGGACAGGGGGCGACGAGCAGTACTTC. Protein sequence: CASSPRTGGDEQYF.